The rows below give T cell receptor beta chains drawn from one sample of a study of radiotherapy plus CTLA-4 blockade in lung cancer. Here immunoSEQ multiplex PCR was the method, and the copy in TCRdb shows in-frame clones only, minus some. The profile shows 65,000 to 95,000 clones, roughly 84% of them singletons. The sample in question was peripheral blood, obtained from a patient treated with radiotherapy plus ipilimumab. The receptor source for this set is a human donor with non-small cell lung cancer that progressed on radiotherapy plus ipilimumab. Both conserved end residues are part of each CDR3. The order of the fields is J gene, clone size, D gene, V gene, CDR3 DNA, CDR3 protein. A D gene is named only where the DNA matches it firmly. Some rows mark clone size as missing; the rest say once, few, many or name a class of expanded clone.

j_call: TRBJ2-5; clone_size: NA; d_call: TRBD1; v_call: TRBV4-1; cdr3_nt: TGCGCCAGCAGCCAGAATCCAGACAGGGCAGAGACCCAGTACTTC; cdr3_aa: CASSQNPDRAETQYF
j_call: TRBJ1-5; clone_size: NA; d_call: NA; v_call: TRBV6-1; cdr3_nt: TGTGCCAGCAGTGAATGGATAATTAGCAATCAGCCCCAGCATTTT; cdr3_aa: CASSEWIISNQPQHF
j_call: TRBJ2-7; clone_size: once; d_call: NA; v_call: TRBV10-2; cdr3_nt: TGCGCCAGCAGTGTGCTGGGGGCTACCTACGAGCAGTACTTC; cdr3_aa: CASSVLGATYEQYF
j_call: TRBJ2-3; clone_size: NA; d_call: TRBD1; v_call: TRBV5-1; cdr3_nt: TGCGCCAGCAGCCGGGACAGGGGATCGTCAGATACGCAGTATTTT; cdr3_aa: CASSRDRGSSDTQYF
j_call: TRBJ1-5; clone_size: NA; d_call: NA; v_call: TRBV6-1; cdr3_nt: TGTGCCAGCAGTGAGGAGCCTCTGGTGATAAATTGGCAGCCCCAGCATTTT; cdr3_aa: CASSEEPLVINWQPQHF
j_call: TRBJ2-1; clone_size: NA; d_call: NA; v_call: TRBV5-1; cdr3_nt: TGCGCCAGCAGAACTGAGCGGGTCTCCTACAATGAGCAGTTCTTC; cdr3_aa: CASRTERVSYNEQFF
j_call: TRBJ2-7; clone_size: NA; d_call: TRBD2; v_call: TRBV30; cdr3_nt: TGTGCCTGGAGGTCTGGCGGGAGAAACGAGCAGTACTTC; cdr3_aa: CAWRSGGRNEQYF
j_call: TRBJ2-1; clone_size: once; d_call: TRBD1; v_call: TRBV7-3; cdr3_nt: TGTGCCAGCAGCTATCCGGGACAGGGCCTGTTAAATGAGCAGTTCTTC; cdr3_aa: CASSYPGQGLLNEQFF
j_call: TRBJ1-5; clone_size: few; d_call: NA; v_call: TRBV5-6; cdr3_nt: TGTGCCAGCAGCACGAAAGGGGGTGGTCAGCCCCAGCATTTT; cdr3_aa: CASSTKGGGQPQHF
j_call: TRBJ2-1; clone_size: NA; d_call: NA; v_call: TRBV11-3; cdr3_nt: TGTGCCAGCAGACATTTAACGGCCAGCTCCTACAATGAGCAGTTCTTC; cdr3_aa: CASRHLTASSYNEQFF
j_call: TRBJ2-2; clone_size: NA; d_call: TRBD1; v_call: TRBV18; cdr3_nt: TGTGCCAGCTCACCAAGGACAGGGGGCACCACCGGGGAGCTGTTTTTT; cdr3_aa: CASSPRTGGTTGELFF
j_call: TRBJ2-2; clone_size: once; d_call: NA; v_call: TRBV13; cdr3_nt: TGTGCCAGCAGCCTAGAATTTTCCGGGGAGCTGTTTTTT; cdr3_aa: CASSLEFSGELFF
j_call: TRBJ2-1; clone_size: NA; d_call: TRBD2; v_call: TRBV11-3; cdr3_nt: TGTGCCAGCAGCTTGTCTAGCGGGAGTAGTGAGCAGTTCTTC; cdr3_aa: CASSLSSGSSEQFF
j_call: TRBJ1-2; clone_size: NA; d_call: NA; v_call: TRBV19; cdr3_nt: TGTGCCAGTAGGGGGACAATAGCTAACTATGGCTACACCTTC; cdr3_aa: CASRGTIANYGYTF
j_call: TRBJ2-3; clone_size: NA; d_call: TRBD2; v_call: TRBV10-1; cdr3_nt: TGCGCCAGCAGTGGATCCGGGACTAGCGTAACCCCTAGCACAGATACGCAGTATTTT; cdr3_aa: CASSGSGTSVTPSTDTQYF
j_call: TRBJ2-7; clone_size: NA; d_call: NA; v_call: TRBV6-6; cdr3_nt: TGTGCCAGCACCGAAAGCGAGAATATGCCCTACGAGCAGTACTTC; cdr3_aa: CASTESENMPYEQYF
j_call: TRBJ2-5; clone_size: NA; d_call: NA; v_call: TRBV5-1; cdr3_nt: TGCGCCAGCAGTCCTCGGGGGGCCGGGACCCAGTACTTC; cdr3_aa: CASSPRGAGTQYF
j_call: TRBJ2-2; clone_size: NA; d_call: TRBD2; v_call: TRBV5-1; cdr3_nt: TGCGCCAGCAGAGGTAGCGGGTCGACGGGTACCGGGGAGCTGTTTTTT; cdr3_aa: CASRGSGSTGTGELFF
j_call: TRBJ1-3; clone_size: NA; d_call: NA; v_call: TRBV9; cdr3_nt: TGTGCCAGCAGCGTAGATATGGGATCTGGAAACACCATATATTTT; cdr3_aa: CASSVDMGSGNTIYF
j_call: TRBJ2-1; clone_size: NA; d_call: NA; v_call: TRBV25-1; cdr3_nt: TGTGCCAGCAGTGAATCTCCCAAATACAATGAGCAGTTCTTC; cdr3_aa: CASSESPKYNEQFF
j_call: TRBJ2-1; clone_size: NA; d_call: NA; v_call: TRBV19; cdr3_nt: TGTGCCAGTAGTATTCTCCAGGATGATGAGCAGTTCTTC; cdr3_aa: CASSILQDDEQFF
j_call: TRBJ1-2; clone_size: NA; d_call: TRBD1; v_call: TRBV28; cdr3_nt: TGTGCCAGCAGTCTCAGGACAGGGGATAACTATGGCTACACCTTC; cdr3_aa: CASSLRTGDNYGYTF
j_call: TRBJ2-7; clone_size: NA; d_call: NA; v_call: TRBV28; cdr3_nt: TGTGCCAGCAGTTTAGGGGTTCCTCCCTACGAGCAGTACTTC; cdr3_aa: CASSLGVPPYEQYF
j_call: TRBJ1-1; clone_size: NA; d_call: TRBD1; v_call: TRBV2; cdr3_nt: TGTGCCAGCAGTGGGACAGGGCTCGTCACTGAAGCTTTCTTT; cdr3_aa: CASSGTGLVTEAFF
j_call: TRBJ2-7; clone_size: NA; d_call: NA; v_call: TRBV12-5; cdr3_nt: TGTGCTAGTGGCTTGGGAGCAGTCTCGTCCTACGAGCAGTACTTC; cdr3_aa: CASGLGAVSSYEQYF
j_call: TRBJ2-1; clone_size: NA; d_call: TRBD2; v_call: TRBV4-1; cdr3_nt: TGCGCCAGCAGCCCTCCCGGACTAGCGGGAGGGTATGAGCAGTTCTTC; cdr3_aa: CASSPPGLAGGYEQFF
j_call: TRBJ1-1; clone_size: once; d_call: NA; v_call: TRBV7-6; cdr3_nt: TGTGCCAGCAGCTTGGAGTCGAACACTGAAGCTTTCTTT; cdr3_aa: CASSLESNTEAFF
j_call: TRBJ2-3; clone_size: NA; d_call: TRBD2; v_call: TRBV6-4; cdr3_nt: TGTGCCAGCAGTGAGCGGGAGACAGATACGCAGTATTTT; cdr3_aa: CASSERETDTQYF
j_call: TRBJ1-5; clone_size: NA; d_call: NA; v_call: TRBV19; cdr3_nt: TGTGCCAGTAGTATCGTCTCCGACCAGCCCCAGCATTTT; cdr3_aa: CASSIVSDQPQHF
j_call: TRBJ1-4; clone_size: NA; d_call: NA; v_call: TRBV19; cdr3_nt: TGTGCCAGTACTGATATGGATTTGCAAAAACTGTTTTTT; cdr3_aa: CASTDMDLQKLFF
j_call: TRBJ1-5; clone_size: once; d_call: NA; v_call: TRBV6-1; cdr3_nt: TGTGCCAGCAGTGACGAGGGCAATCAGCCCCAGCATTTT; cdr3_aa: CASSDEGNQPQHF
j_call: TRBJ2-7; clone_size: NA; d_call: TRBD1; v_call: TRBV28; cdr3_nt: TGTGCCAGCAGACCGGGACAGGGCCCCTACGAGCAGTACTTC; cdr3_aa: CASRPGQGPYEQYF
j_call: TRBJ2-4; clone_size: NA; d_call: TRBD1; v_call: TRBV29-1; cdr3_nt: TGCAGCGTTGGTGGTTCAGGGGGCAACTTAGCCAAAAACATTCAGTACTTC; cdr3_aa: CSVGGSGGNLAKNIQYF
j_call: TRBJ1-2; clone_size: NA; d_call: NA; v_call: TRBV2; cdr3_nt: TGTGCCAGCAGTGAAAGGTTGGGGCCCTATGGCTACACCTTC; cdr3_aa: CASSERLGPYGYTF
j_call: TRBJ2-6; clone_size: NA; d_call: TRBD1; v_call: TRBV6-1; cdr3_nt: TGTGCCAGCGGGACAGACTCTGGGGCCAACGTCCTGACTTTC; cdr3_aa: CASGTDSGANVLTF
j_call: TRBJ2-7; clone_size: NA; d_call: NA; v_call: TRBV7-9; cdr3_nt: TGTGCCAGCAGCTTAGGAAGTACTACCGCCGAGCAGTACTTC; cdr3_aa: CASSLGSTTAEQYF
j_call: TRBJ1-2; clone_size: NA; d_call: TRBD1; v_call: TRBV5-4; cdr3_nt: TGTGCCAGCAGCCACCTCCGACAGGGTAACTATGGCTACACCTTC; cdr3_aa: CASSHLRQGNYGYTF
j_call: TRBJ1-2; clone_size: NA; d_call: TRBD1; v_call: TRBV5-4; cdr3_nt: TGTGCCAGCAGCTTGGAGGGGGACAGGAGCTATGGCTACACCTTC; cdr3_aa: CASSLEGDRSYGYTF
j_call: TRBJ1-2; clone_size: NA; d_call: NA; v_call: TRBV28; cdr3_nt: TGTGCCAGCAGTAACGCCTATGGCTACACCTTC; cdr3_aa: CASSNAYGYTF
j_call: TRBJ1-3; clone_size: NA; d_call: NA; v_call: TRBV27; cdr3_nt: TGTGCCAGCAGTTTTAGCAGGGATCCTGGAAACACCATATATTTT; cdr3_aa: CASSFSRDPGNTIYF
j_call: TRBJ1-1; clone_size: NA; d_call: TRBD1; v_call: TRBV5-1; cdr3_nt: TGCGCCAGCAGCTTGAAAACAGGGGTTTCGTCGAATACTGAAGCTTTCTTT; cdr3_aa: CASSLKTGVSSNTEAFF
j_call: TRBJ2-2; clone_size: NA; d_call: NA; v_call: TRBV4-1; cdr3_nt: TGCGCCAGCAGCCAAGAGGGGGCGCTGACCGGGGAGCTGTTTTTT; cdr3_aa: CASSQEGALTGELFF
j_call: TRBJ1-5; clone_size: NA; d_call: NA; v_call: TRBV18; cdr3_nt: TGTGCCAGCTCACCAGGGGGGGCACAGCCCCAGCATTTT; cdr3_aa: CASSPGGAQPQHF
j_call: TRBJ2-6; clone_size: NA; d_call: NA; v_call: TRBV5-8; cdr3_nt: TGTGCCAGCAGCTTCAGCCCGACTGGGGCCAACGTCCTGACTTTC; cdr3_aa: CASSFSPTGANVLTF